The 2 T cell receptor beta chains below all came from one sample that was sequenced in a study of blood T cell repertoires in COVID-19. Some clones are missing from TCRdb's copy, which holds only in-frame ones; the method was immunoSEQ multiplex PCR. The sample holds roughly 250,000 clones; approximately 86% are singletons and the top ten take around 1.6%. The sequenced sample consisted of PBMCs or T cells enriched from blood (not recorded which). Receptor source: a woman in her fifties or sixties who had recovered from COVID-19.

This clone was observed once. This rearrangement joins TRBV10-3 to TRBJ2-7, with 13 positions matching TRBD2. The CDR3 has 14 residues. CDR1 ENHRY and CDR2 SYGVKD come from the germline V gene. After removal of 8 bases from V and 4 bases from J, the junction contained 5 bases not matched to a gene. CDR3 in amino acids: CAIGGTSGTYEQYF. CDR3 coding DNA: TGTGCCATCGGGGGGACTAGCGGGACATACGAGCAGTACTTC.

The chain employs TRBV6-1 and TRBJ2-1, with TRBD2 matching 7 bases. This CDR3 is 14 amino acids long. Per germline, CDR1 MNHNS and CDR2 SASEGT. With 5 bases clipped from V and 5 bases from J, the junction kept 6 bases outside the gene matches. The CDR3, as DNA: TGTGCCAGCAGTTTTCCGGGGGGAAACAATGAGCAGTTCTTC. Encoded protein: CASSFPGGNNEQFF.